Shown below are 9 T cell receptor beta chains from a single sample sequenced in a study of T cell clones after liver transplantation (dated by TCRdb to the late 2010s). Library creation used the immunoSEQ multiplex PCR assay. This immuneACCESS table, as held by TCRdb, lists in-frame sequences with V and J called but not all clones. Of the missing ones, under half trace to an unresolved V gene in checked studies; the others have no known cause. The sample profile shows about 15,000 clones; around 90% of them were found once. The ten largest clonotypes hold approximately 48% of the sample. The time point tag for this specimen amounts to: pre-transplant. The source material was CD8+ T cells from blood, sampled before liver transplant. These receptors originate from a human donor who received a liver transplant.

The chain carries TRBV4-1 and TRBJ2-1; 7 bases map to TRBD2. Germline CDR1 reads MGHRA; CDR2 reads YSYEKL. The V segment lost 0 bases and the J segment 8 bases; nucleotides outside the gene matches: 10. The CDR3 totals 16 residues. CDR3 in DNA: TGCGCCAGCAGCCAAGATCTAGCGGACTACATGGATGAGCAGTTCTTC. Encoded protein: CASSQDLADYMDEQFF.

The sample holds one count of this clone. The rearrangement joins TRBV18 to TRBJ2-7; D is possibly TRBD1 (5 bases). Germline CDR1 is KGHSH and CDR2 is LQKENI. Trimming pared 3 bases from V and 4 bases from J, leaving 13 bases between. The CDR3 covers 14 residues. CDR3 sequence: CASSPETEEYEQYF. CDR3 nucleotides: TGTGCCAGCTCACCGGAGACAGAGGAATACGAGCAGTACTTC.

J is TRBJ2-2 and V is TRBV5-8; 8 nucleotides match TRBD2. This CDR3 has 18 residues. CDR1 is SGHTS, CDR2 YDEGEE, per germline. V trimming: 1 base; J trimming: 3 bases; junction bases outside the gene matches: 11. For the CDR3, the DNA is TGTGCCAGCAGCTTGTCGCCGCCCTGGCGGGAGGACACCGGGGAGCTGTTTTTT. Its translation: CASSLSPPWREDTGELFF.

The chain employs TRBV13 and TRBJ1-1; TRBD1 aligns across 9 bases. The CDR3 is made up of 14 amino acids. Germline values: CDR1 PRHDT, CDR2 FYEKMQ (reference sequence). The V and J ends lost 4 bases and 8 bases, in that order; junction bases with no gene match: 8. The DNA of the CDR3 is TGTGCCAGCAGCTCCCAACAGGGGGCAGGAGAAGCTTTCTTT. Amino acids: CASSSQQGAGEAFF.

This chain joins TRBV7-9 and TRBJ2-4; D uncertain. In germline, CDR1 is SEHNR, CDR2 FQNEAQ (reference sequence). CDR3 size: 15 residues. V was shortened by 4 bases and J by 0 bases, with 10 bases between the two germline ends. The CDR3 spells CASSSQKLAKNIQYF. CDR3 in DNA: TGTGCCAGCAGCTCACAGAAGCTAGCCAAAAACATTCAGTACTTC.

The chain recombines TRBV13 with TRBJ2-1; D gene uncertain. The V end was cut by 5 bases, the J end by 5 bases, with 10 bases between. This CDR3 contains 13 residues. Germline V gives CDR1 PRHDT, CDR2 FYEKMQ (reference sequence). In DNA, the CDR3 is TGTGCCAGCAGCCATACAGAAAACAATGAGCAGTTCTTC. Its translation is CASSHTENNEQFF.

In its sample, this clone was seen once. The chain recombines TRBV5-4 with TRBJ2-3; D not certain. The CDR3 totals 13 residues. Germline assignment: CDR1 SGHNT and CDR2 YYREEE (reference sequence). The V gene lost 5 bases and the J gene lost 5 bases, with 12 bases spanning the gap. CDR3 region: CASSPAERDTQYF. CDR3 bases: TGTGCCAGCAGTCCCGCCGAAAGAGATACGCAGTATTTT.

The chain employs TRBV27 and TRBJ1-1; perhaps TRBD1 as D (5 bases). CDR1 is MNHEY, CDR2 SMNVEV, per germline (reference sequence). V lost 6 bases and J 1 base, leaving 12 bases between the germline ends. This CDR3 is 14 amino acids long. Written as DNA, the CDR3 is TGTGCCAGCAGGGGTCGGGGCGGGAACACTGAAGCTTTCTTT. Encoded protein: CASRGRGGNTEAFF.

The gene calls are TRBV7-8 and TRBJ1-1; maybe TRBD1 (6 bases). CDR1 and CDR2 from the germline V gene are SGHVS and FQNEAQ. Between the trimmed V and J ends, which lost 1 base and 1 base, there was a span of 10 bases. This CDR3 region has 15 residues. The DNA for the CDR3 is TGTGCCAGCAGCTTAGGGGGACACTCGAACACTGAAGCTTTCTTT. Protein sequence: CASSLGGHSNTEAFF.